The 20 T cell receptor beta chains in this list originate from one sample, sequenced in a study of blood T cell repertoires in COVID-19. TCRdb's copy holds only in-frame clones and misses some; the assay was immunoSEQ multiplex PCR. The sample gives roughly 380,000 clones, about four fifths of which show up once; more than 0.85% is in the top ten. The material sequenced was peripheral blood. These TCRs come from a human donor with acute or convalescent COVID-19. The donor label of this sample is uncertain.

The V call is TRBV6-6, the J call TRBJ1-1, with a weak D call TRBD1 (6 bases). Germline CDR1 reads MNHNY; CDR2 reads SVGAGI (reference sequence). V lost 8 bases, J lost 5 bases, and 21 bases lay in between. This CDR3 is built from 15 residues. The CDR3 is CASLRGAGSGTEAFF. The CDR3 DNA sequence: TGTGCCAGCCTCCGGGGGGCGGGTAGCGGAACTGAAGCTTTCTTT.

The gene calls are TRBV7-2 and TRBJ1-5; weak D call: TRBD1 (6 bases). Germline values: CDR1 SGHTA, CDR2 FQGNSA. V was trimmed by 3 bases and J by 0 bases, leaving 12 bases between them. The CDR3 runs to 16 residues. CDR3 in amino acids: CASSFRAGVSNQPQHF. For the CDR3, the DNA is TGTGCCAGCAGCTTTAGGGCAGGGGTTAGCAATCAGCCCCAGCATTTT.

The rearrangement uses TRBV19 and TRBJ1-5; tentative D call: TRBD1 (5 bases). Germline V gene lookup returns CDR1 LNHDA and CDR2 SQIVND (reference sequence). V was pared by 3 bases and J by 5 bases, with 14 bases between. There are 15 residues in the CDR3. DNA of the CDR3: TGTGCCAGTAGTATGGTGGGGAGGGGTGATCAGCCCCAGCATTTT. Amino acids: CASSMVGRGDQPQHF.

The V and J genes are TRBV11-1 and TRBJ2-7; TRBD1 matches 8 bases. The germline CDR1 and CDR2 sequences are SGHAT and FQDESV (reference sequence). This CDR3 is 13 amino acids long. The V and J ends lost 6 bases and 7 bases, in that order; junction bases with no gene match: 8. The CDR3 coding sequence is TGTGCCAGCAGTGCTCAGGGGGCTGGGGAGCAGTACTTC. It translates to CASSAQGAGEQYF.

The CDR3, as DNA: TGCGCCAGCAGTGACACTAGCGGGAGTACCGATACGCAGTATTTT. Translated, it gives CASSDTSGSTDTQYF. The rearrangement joins TRBV10-1 to TRBJ2-3, with 11 bases that match TRBD2. Germline V lookup: CDR1 WNHNN, CDR2 SYGVQD (reference sequence). Trimming cost V 3 bases and J 6 bases; bases outside gene matches: 5. This CDR3 has 15 residues.

The chain links TRBV30 to TRBJ1-5; a weak D match, TRBD1 (5 bases). The V and J ends lost 2 bases and 5 bases respectively, with 19 bases between them. The CDR3 loop spans 16 amino acids. CDR1 is GTSNPN, CDR2 SVGIG, per germline (reference sequence). Here the CDR3 reads CAWSPPGRARDQPQHF. CDR3 DNA sequence: TGTGCCTGGAGTCCCCCCGGCAGGGCAAGGGATCAGCCCCAGCATTTT.

This clone was seen only a few times. The rearrangement uses TRBV10-3 and TRBJ2-5; maybe TRBD2 (5 bases). The CDR3 runs to 17 residues. Germline assignment: CDR1 ENHRY and CDR2 SYGVKD. Trimming cost V 2 bases and J 4 bases, with 20 bases left between them. The chain's CDR3 is CAISEPEAPRGGETQYF. The CDR3 region has the DNA TGTGCCATCAGTGAGCCGGAGGCCCCTAGAGGCGGAGAGACCCAGTACTTC.

The J gene is TRBJ1-5, the V gene TRBV4-1, with a possible D match to TRBD1 (6 bases). Germline CDR1 is MGHRA and CDR2 is YSYEKL. The CDR3 has 18 amino acids. Trimming took 0 bases from V and 3 from J, leaving 18 bases between them. The CDR3 DNA reads TGCGCCAGCAGCCAAGATACCGCGACAGGTCGGGTCAATCAGCCCCAGCATTTT. Residues: CASSQDTATGRVNQPQHF.

The V and J genes are TRBV12-3 or TRBV12-4 and TRBJ1-2, with 7 bases matching TRBD1. This CDR3 contains 13 residues. The ends lost 6 bases at V and 6 bases at J; junction bases unmatched: 7. This chain's CDR3 is CASSTGVINGYTF. Here the CDR3 DNA reads TGTGCCAGCAGCACAGGGGTAATTAATGGCTACACCTTC.

The chain employs TRBV5-6 and TRBJ1-1; a possible D gene is TRBD1 (6 bases). Germline lookup yields CDR1 SGHDT and CDR2 YYEEEE. Trimming stripped 6 bases from V and 0 bases from J, with 15 bases between. This CDR3 has 15 amino acids. CDR3 nucleotides: TGTGCCAGCACCCCAGGACAGATCATGAACACTGAAGCTTTCTTT. Translated: CASTPGQIMNTEAFF.

CDR3 nucleotide sequence: TGCGCCAGCAGCCCAGGGGGAATCAATCAGCCCCAGCATTTT. This gives the protein CASSPGGINQPQHF. The chain couples TRBV5-1 to TRBJ1-5; 7 bases map to TRBD1. Germline CDR1 and CDR2: SGHRS and YFSETQ. Germline trimming cut 4 bases from V and 3 bases from J; bases unmatched to any gene: 4. This CDR3 spans 14 amino acids. Complete variable domain (other parts from reference TRBV5-1 and TRBJ1-5): KAGVTQTPRYLIKTRGQQVTLSCSPISGHRSVSWYQQTPGQGLQFLFEYFSETQRNKGNFPGRFSGRQFSNSRSEMNVSTLELGDSALYLCASSPGGINQPQHFGDGTRLSIL.

The chain recombines TRBV5-1 with TRBJ2-3; D may be TRBD2 (6 bases). Between the trimmed V and J ends, which lost 4 bases and 5 bases, there was a span of 20 bases. The CDR3 extends over 16 amino acids. Germline V gives CDR1 SGHRS, CDR2 YFSETQ. The CDR3 coding sequence is TGCGCCAGCAGCCCGGGATTTCTAGCGAGAGGAGATACGCAGTATTTT. This sequence encodes CASSPGFLARGDTQYF.

The chain combines TRBV3-1 (or the pseudogene TRBV3-2) with TRBJ2-1, with D possibly being TRBD2 (5 bases). Trimming took off 3 bases at V and 2 bases at J, with 8 bases between the two ends. The germline V gene has CDR1 LGHDT and CDR2 YNNKEL (reference sequence). The CDR3 has 14 residues. The CDR3 DNA is TGTGCCAGCAGCCAGCGGGCAACCTACAATGAGCAGTTCTTC. It translates to CASSQRATYNEQFF.

The chain combines TRBV7-8 with TRBJ1-5, with D perhaps matching TRBD1 (5 bases). From germline, CDR1 is SGHVS and CDR2 FQNEAQ. This CDR3 is built from 16 residues. Trimming left V 4 bases short and J 7 bases short, with 20 bases between. The CDR3 bases are TGTGCCAGCAGCTCTGGGCTGTGGCAGGGAGGACAGCCCCAGCATTTT. Its protein product is CASSSGLWQGGQPQHF.

This sequence joins TRBV7-6 and TRBJ1-2; D is possibly TRBD1 (5 bases). This CDR3 has 17 residues. The germline gives CDR1 SGHVS, CDR2 FNYEAQ. V was pared by 1 base and J by 7 bases, with 22 bases between. The DNA for the CDR3 is TGTGCCAGCAGCTTAGAGAGTATGCGGGACGAGTCGGGTGGCTACACCTTC. Protein: CASSLESMRDESGGYTF.

The chain employs TRBV11-2 and TRBJ1-6; D gene unclear. The CDR3 is 17 amino acids. Germline V gives CDR1 SGHAT, CDR2 FQNNGV. V dropped 1 base and J dropped 7 bases, with 17 bases sitting between them. CDR3 in amino acids: CASSLVDPRGPNSPLHF. The CDR3, as DNA: TGTGCCAGCAGCTTAGTAGACCCCCGGGGTCCAAATTCACCCCTCCACTTT.

This clone came up a few times. V usage is TRBV28 and J usage is TRBJ2-7; perhaps TRBD2 as D (7 bases). This CDR3 has 14 amino acids. Germline CDR1 and CDR2: MDHEN and SYDVKM. The V end was cut by 8 bases, the J end by 3 bases, with 17 bases between. Here the CDR3 reads CASARTGGNYEQYF. CDR3 coding DNA: TGTGCCAGCGCGAGGACGGGGGGCAACTACGAGCAGTACTTC.

The rearrangement joins TRBV18 to TRBJ1-2; D may be TRBD1 (6 bases). The CDR3 covers 13 residues. V lost 6 bases, J lost 7 bases, and 15 bases lay in between. Germline CDR1 and CDR2: KGHSH and LQKENI. CDR3: CASSLGAVSGYTF. DNA of the CDR3: TGTGCCAGCTCTCTGGGGGCTGTGTCTGGCTACACCTTC.

V is TRBV2 and J is TRBJ2-3, with D tentatively TRBD2 (5 bases). Germline lookup yields CDR1 SNHLY and CDR2 FYNNEI. This CDR3 contains 15 residues. V gave up 11 bases and J gave up 2 bases, with 20 bases separating them. Written as DNA, the CDR3 is TGTGCCGTCTCAACGGCGGGTTCAATCACAGATACGCAGTATTTT. It codes for CAVSTAGSITDTQYF.

The chain uses TRBV6-5 and TRBJ2-2; no firm D call. The length of the CDR3 is 16 residues. CDR1 and CDR2 (germline): MNHEY, SVGAGI. The V end was cut by 2 bases, the J end by 7 bases, with 17 bases between. The CDR3 is CASSYRHLPVIGELFF. CDR3 sequence (DNA): TGTGCCAGCAGTTACCGTCACCTTCCGGTCATCGGGGAGCTGTTTTTT.